This TCR beta chain was captured by sequencing in a study of CD8+ T cells in alopecia areata. At the level of the study: Treated patients were given 5 to 10 mg oral tofacitinib twice daily.

Germline CDR1 is LNHNV and CDR2 is YYDKDF (reference sequence). V lost 6 bases, J lost 5 bases, and 11 bases lay in between. This CDR3 spans 13 amino acids. The treatment: oral pan-JAK inhibitor, 5-10 mg twice daily. The researchers isolated CD4+ and CD8+ T cells from PBMCs by sorting. Sequencing relied on a cDNA template that was reverse transcribed from extracted RNA. TCRdb keeps only in-frame clones here, not all; method: immunoSEQ multiplex PCR. Here the sample spans some 80,000 clones, around 60% being singletons. This clone was detected only a few times. The chain couples TRBV15 to TRBJ2-1, with D tentatively TRBD1 (6 bases). This clonotype was sampled from a human donor with alopecia areata. Source: CD8+ T cells sorted from blood, taken at week 24, from a patient treated with tofacitinib. CDR3 region: CATRGAGDNEQFF. The CDR3 coding sequence is TGTGCCACCAGGGGGGCCGGGGACAATGAGCAGTTCTTC.